A selection of T cell receptor beta chains follows, all from one sample in a study of breast tumors, draining lymph nodes, adjacent tissues. Using its own MiXCR run on the multiplex PCR reads, TCRdb lists one record per CDR3 protein. The sample carries roughly 80,000 distinct CDR3 sequences, under 25% recorded once. The sample was axillary lymph node tissue. These receptors all come from a female donor with breast cancer. Some clones in this sample may be carry-over from other donors' samples. Each CDR3 is given with its conserved first and last residue. Each record gives: J gene, D gene, V gene, clone size, CDR3 protein, CDR3 DNA. D genes are given only for firm matches. Part of the rows lack a size; the others show once, few, many or a class for expanded clones.

J gene: TRBJ2-1
D gene: TRBD1
V gene: TRBV5-1
clone size: many
CDR3 protein: CASSLPRTGDNEQFF
CDR3 DNA: TGCGCCAGCAGCTTGCCCAGGACAGGGGACAATGAGCAGTTCTTC

J gene: TRBJ1-3
D gene: -
V gene: TRBV6-2/TRBV6-3
clone size: many
CDR3 protein: CASSYSGRSAPYF
CDR3 DNA: TGTGCCAGCAGTTACAGCGGCCGATCTGCGCCATATTTT

J gene: TRBJ2-4
D gene: TRBD2
V gene: TRBV11-3
clone size: -
CDR3 protein: CASSSFSGRENIRYF
CDR3 DNA: TGTGCCAGCAGCTCCTTCAGCGGGAGGGAGAACATTCGGTACTTC

J gene: TRBJ2-7
D gene: TRBD1
V gene: TRBV18
clone size: -
CDR3 protein: CASSPGTAFYEQYF
CDR3 DNA: TGTGCCAGCTCACCGGGGACAGCTTTCTACGAGCAGTACTTC

J gene: TRBJ2-5
D gene: -
V gene: TRBV4-3
clone size: many
CDR3 protein: CASSQDGGGTVETQYF
CDR3 DNA: TGCGCCAGCAGCCAAGATGGGGGCGGGACCGTGGAGACCCAGTACTTC

J gene: TRBJ1-5
D gene: -
V gene: TRBV28
clone size: -
CDR3 protein: CASSLGGRQPQHF
CDR3 DNA: TGTGCCAGCAGTTTAGGGGGGCGACAGCCCCAGCATTTT

J gene: TRBJ2-5
D gene: -
V gene: TRBV24-1
clone size: many
CDR3 protein: CATSDNTVQETQYF
CDR3 DNA: TGTGCCACCAGTGACAATACAGTACAAGAGACCCAGTACTTC

J gene: TRBJ2-1
D gene: -
V gene: TRBV19
clone size: -
CDR3 protein: CASSMNWGPYNEQFF
CDR3 DNA: TGTGCCAGTAGTATGAACTGGGGACCCTACAATGAGCAGTTCTTC

J gene: TRBJ2-3
D gene: TRBD2
V gene: TRBV6-2/TRBV6-3
clone size: many
CDR3 protein: CASSYYPSGSMADTQYF
CDR3 DNA: TGTGCCAGCAGTTACTATCCTAGCGGGAGCATGGCAGATACGCAGTATTTT

J gene: TRBJ2-3
D gene: -
V gene: TRBV12-3/TRBV12-4
clone size: many
CDR3 protein: CASSLSRLIDTQYF
CDR3 DNA: TGTGCCAGCAGTTTATCCCGGTTGATAGATACGCAGTATTTT

J gene: TRBJ2-7
D gene: -
V gene: TRBV7-6
clone size: many
CDR3 protein: CASSFGGDYEQYF
CDR3 DNA: TGTGCCAGCAGCTTCGGAGGAGACTACGAGCAGTACTTC

J gene: TRBJ2-1
D gene: -
V gene: TRBV5-4
clone size: many
CDR3 protein: CASSLERLETNEQFF
CDR3 DNA: TGTGCCAGCAGCTTGGAGAGACTAGAGACGAATGAGCAGTTCTTC

J gene: TRBJ1-2
D gene: TRBD1
V gene: TRBV5-1
clone size: many
CDR3 protein: CASSLGRTGYGYTF
CDR3 DNA: TGCGCCAGCAGCTTGGGCCGGACAGGGTATGGCTACACCTTC